Listed below are T cell receptor beta chains from one sample, sequenced in a study of blood T cell repertoires in COVID-19. Clones were read by immunoSEQ multiplex PCR, and TCRdb kept only the in-frame ones, dropping some. The table lists over 200,000 clones, 83% of them singletons. Source material: peripheral blood. These receptors were collected from a woman aged 25-40 years with COVID-19, enrolled during active disease. Each CDR3 is given with its conserved first and last residue. Each record gives: J gene, D gene, clone size, V gene, CDR3 DNA, CDR3 protein. The D gene is left open where the match is weak. A row's size may be missing; if present it is once, few, many or a size class.

>TRBJ2-2|.|.|TRBV2
TGTGCCAGCAGGACCGGGACTGGCGACACCGGGGAGCTGTTTTTT
CASRTGTGDTGELFF
>TRBJ1-2|TRBD1|.|TRBV27
TGTGCCAGCAGTCCCCGGACAGGGAATGCCAACACTGGGGCTAACTATGGCTACACCTTC
CASSPRTGNANTGANYGYTF
>TRBJ2-5|TRBD2|.|TRBV28
TGTGCCAGCACTACCCTCGGGGCGGGGGAAGAGACCCAGTACTTC
CASTTLGAGEETQYF
>TRBJ2-3|TRBD1|few|TRBV27
TGTGCCAGCAGTTTAGCGGACAGGGGGATTGGGACAGATACGCAGTATTTT
CASSLADRGIGTDTQYF
>TRBJ2-1|TRBD2|.|TRBV6-2/TRBV6-3
TGTGCCAGCAGTCAGCCCGACAGCGGGACTAGCGGGAGTTTCTACAATGAGCAGTTCTTC
CASSQPDSGTSGSFYNEQFF
>TRBJ2-7|TRBD1|.|TRBV2
TGTGCCAGCAGCTCCGGGACAGGGGAACCCGAGCAGTACTTC
CASSSGTGEPEQYF
>TRBJ2-5|.|.|TRBV4-3
TGCGCCAGCAGCCAAGCCAAAGGGGGTGAGGAGACCCAGTACTTC
CASSQAKGGEETQYF
>TRBJ2-2|.|.|TRBV5-4
TGTGCCAGCAGCTTGGCCGGACTAAGGAACACCGGGGAGCTGTTTTTT
CASSLAGLRNTGELFF
>TRBJ1-1|.|.|TRBV7-9
TGTGCCAGCAGTCTAGAGGCGGGCAGTGAAGCTTTCTTT
CASSLEAGSEAFF
>TRBJ1-3|.|few|TRBV5-4
TGTGCCAGCAGCTCGGACTGGCCCAAAAGAAACACCATATATTTT
CASSSDWPKRNTIYF